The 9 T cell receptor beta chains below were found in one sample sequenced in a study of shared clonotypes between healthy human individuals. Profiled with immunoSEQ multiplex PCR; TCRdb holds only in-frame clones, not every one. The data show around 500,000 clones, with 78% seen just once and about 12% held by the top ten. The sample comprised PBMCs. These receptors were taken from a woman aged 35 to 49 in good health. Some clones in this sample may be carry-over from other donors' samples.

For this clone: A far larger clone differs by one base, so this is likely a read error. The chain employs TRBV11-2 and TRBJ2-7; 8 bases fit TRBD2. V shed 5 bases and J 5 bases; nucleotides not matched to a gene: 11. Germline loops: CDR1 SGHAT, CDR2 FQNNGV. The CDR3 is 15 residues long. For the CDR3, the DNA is TGTGCCAGCAGCCTTCAGACCGGGACTAGGAACGAGCAGTACTTC. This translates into CASSLQTGTRNEQYF.

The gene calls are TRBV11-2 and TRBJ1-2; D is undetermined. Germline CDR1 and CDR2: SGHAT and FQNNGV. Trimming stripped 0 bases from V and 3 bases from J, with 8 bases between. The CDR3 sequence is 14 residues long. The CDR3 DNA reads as TGTGCCAGCAGCTTAGATATCGGATACTATGGCTACACCTTC. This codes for CASSLDIGYYGYTF.

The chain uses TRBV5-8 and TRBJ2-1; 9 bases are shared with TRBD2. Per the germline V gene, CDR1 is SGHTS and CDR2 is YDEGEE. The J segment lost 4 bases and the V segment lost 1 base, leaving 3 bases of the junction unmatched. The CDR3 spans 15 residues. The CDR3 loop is CASSLYLAGYNEQFF. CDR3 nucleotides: TGTGCCAGCAGCTTGTATCTAGCGGGATACAATGAGCAGTTCTTC.

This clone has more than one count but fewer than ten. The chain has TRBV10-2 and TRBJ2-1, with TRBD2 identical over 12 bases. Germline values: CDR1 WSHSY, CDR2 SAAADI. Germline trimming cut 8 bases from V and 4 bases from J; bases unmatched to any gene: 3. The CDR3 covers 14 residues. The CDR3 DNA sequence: TGCGCCAGCCGACTAGCGGGAGAGTACAATGAGCAGTTCTTC. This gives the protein CASRLAGEYNEQFF.

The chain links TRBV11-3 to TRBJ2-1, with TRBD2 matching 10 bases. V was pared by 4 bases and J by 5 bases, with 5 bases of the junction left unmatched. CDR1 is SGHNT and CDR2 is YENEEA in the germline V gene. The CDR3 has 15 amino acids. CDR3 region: CASSYSGRSNNEQFF. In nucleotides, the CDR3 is TGTGCCAGCAGCTATAGCGGGAGGTCTAACAATGAGCAGTTCTTC. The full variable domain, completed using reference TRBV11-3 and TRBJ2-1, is EAGVVQSPRYKIIEKKQPVAFWCNPISGHNTLYWYLQNLGQGPELLIRYENEEAVDDSQLPKDRFSAERLKGVDSTLKIQPAELGDSAVYLCASSYSGRSNNEQFFGPGTRLTVL.

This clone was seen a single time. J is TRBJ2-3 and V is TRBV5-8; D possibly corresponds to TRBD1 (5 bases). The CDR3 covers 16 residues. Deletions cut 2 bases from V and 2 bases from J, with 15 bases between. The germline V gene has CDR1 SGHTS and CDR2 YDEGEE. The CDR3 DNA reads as TGTGCCAGCAGCTTAGGCCAGGGTTTTCACACAGATACGCAGTATTTT. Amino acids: CASSLGQGFHTDTQYF. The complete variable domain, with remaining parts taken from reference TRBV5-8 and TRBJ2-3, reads EAGVTQSPTHLIKTRGQQATLRCSPISGHTSVYWYQQALGLGLQFLLWYDEGEERNRGNFPPRFSGRQFPNYSSELNVNALELEDSALYLCASSLGQGFHTDTQYFGPGTRLTVL.

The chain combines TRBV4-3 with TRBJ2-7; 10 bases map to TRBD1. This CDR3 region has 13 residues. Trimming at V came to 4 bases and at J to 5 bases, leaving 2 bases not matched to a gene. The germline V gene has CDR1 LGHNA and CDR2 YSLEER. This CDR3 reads CASSPGQGDEQYF. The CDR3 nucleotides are TGCGCCAGCAGCCCCGGACAGGGGGACGAGCAGTACTTC.

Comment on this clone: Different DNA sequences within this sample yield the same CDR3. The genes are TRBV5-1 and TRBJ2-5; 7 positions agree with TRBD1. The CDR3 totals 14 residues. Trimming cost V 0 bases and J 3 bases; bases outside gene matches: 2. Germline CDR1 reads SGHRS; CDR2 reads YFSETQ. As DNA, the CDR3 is TGCGCCAGCAGCTTGGACAGGGGAGAAGAGACCCAGTACTTC. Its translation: CASSLDRGEETQYF.

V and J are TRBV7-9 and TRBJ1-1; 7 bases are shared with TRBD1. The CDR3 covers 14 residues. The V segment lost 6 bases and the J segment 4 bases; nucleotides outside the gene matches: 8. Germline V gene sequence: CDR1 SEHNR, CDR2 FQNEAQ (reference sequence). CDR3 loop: CASSHQGERTEAFF. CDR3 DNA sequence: TGTGCCAGCAGTCATCAGGGGGAACGCACTGAAGCTTTCTTT.